The 27 T cell receptor beta chains given below trace back to one sample, sequenced in a study of blood T cell repertoires in COVID-19. The data were produced by immunoSEQ multiplex PCR, yet TCRdb's version contains in-frame clones alone and is incomplete. Of 65,000 or so clones in the sample, approximately 88% are singletons; the top ten hold roughly 10%. Sequenced: peripheral blood. Receptors were obtained from a man aged 25 to 40 with COVID-19, enrolled during active disease.

The CDR3 DNA is TGTGCCACCAGTGATCGGACAGTCCCCTCTGGAAACACCATATATTTT. Translating it yields CATSDRTVPSGNTIYF. The gene calls are TRBV24-1 and TRBJ1-3; a possible D gene is TRBD1 (6 bases). V was trimmed by 3 bases and J by 0 bases, leaving 11 bases between them. Germline V gives CDR1 KGHDR, CDR2 SFDVKD. CDR3 length equals 16 residues.

J is TRBJ1-4 and V is TRBV11-2, with a tentative D call TRBD1 (6 bases). Trimming removed 1 base from V and 8 bases from J, with 14 bases in between. The CDR3 sequence is 15 residues long. Germline CDR1 reads SGHAT; CDR2 reads FQNNGV. CDR3 amino acids: CASSLAGAGAEKLFF. DNA for the CDR3: TGTGCCAGCAGCTTAGCTGGGGCAGGGGCCGAAAAACTGTTTTTT.

J is TRBJ1-1 and V is TRBV19; D remains unclear. Trimming shortened V by 1 base and J by 4 bases, and 10 bases separated the two germline ends. The CDR3 runs to 14 residues. Germline CDR1 reads LNHDA; CDR2 reads SQIVND (reference sequence). CDR3 protein: CASSIAVGSTEAFF. CDR3 DNA sequence: TGTGCCAGTAGTATAGCCGTAGGGAGCACTGAAGCTTTCTTT. The whole variable domain, remainder taken from reference TRBV19 and TRBJ1-1, is DGGITQSPKYLFRKEGQNVTLSCEQNLNHDAMYWYRQDPGQGLRLIYYSQIVNDFQKGDIAEGYSVSREKKESFPLTVTSAQKNPTAFYLCASSIAVGSTEAFFGQGTRLTVV.

The gene calls are TRBV20-1 and TRBJ2-7; tentative D call: TRBD1 (5 bases). V lost 3 bases and J lost 6, with 15 bases in between. The CDR3 consists of 13 residues. Per germline, CDR1 DFQATT and CDR2 SNEGSKA (reference sequence). In nucleotides, the CDR3 is TGCAGTGCTAGTGCAGGGCGGACCGGCGAGCAGTACTTC. Translation gives CSASAGRTGEQYF.

This clone was found once. A read error may explain this, as a much larger clone is one base away. V gene TRBV6-5 combines with J gene TRBJ2-7; tentative D call: TRBD2 (6 bases). The CDR3 totals 14 residues. Trimming cost V 5 bases and J 0 bases, with 11 bases left between them. CDR1 is MNHEY, CDR2 SVGAGI, per germline. CDR3 residues: CASSPLAISYEQYF. The CDR3 nucleotides read TGTGCCAGCAGTCCCCTAGCGATCTCCTACGAGCAGTACTTC.

V usage is TRBV7-3 and J usage is TRBJ1-1; D ambiguous. CDR1 SGHTA and CDR2 FQGTGA come from the germline V gene. The CDR3 loop spans 12 amino acids. Trimming took 4 bases from V and 5 from J, leaving 8 bases between them. The CDR3 sequence: CASSSPSTEAFF. The CDR3 DNA sequence: TGTGCCAGCAGCTCTCCCTCGACTGAAGCTTTCTTT.

The chain is built from TRBV5-5 and TRBJ1-1; 8 bases fit TRBD1. The CDR3 totals 17 residues. V lost 4 bases, J lost 1 base, and 12 bases stayed unmatched. Germline CDR1 reads SGHKS; CDR2 reads YYEKEE (reference sequence). Written as DNA, the CDR3 is TGTGCCAGCAGCCTTCGACCTCCGGACAGGGAGAACACTGAAGCTTTCTTT. Residues: CASSLRPPDRENTEAFF.

V usage is TRBV6-6 and J usage is TRBJ2-1; no firm D call. CDR1 and CDR2 (germline): MNHNY, SVGAGI (reference sequence). This CDR3 spans 14 amino acids. Trimming removed 6 bases at V and 4 bases at J, with 13 bases between. The CDR3 sequence: CASRTGSFYNEQFF. CDR3 sequence (DNA): TGTGCCAGCAGGACCGGGTCTTTTTACAATGAGCAGTTCTTC.

The chain is built from TRBV7-8 and TRBJ1-1; tentatively, D is TRBD1 (5 bases). The germline gives CDR1 SGHVS, CDR2 FQNEAQ. Trimming shortened V by 4 bases and J by 1 base, and 13 bases separated the two germline ends. The CDR3 has 15 residues. CDR3 in amino acids: CASSSLDGQNTEAFF. CDR3 nucleotide sequence: TGTGCCAGCAGCTCACTGGACGGACAGAACACTGAAGCTTTCTTT.

The table lists this clone with a few counts. The chain has TRBV29-1 and TRBJ2-1; maybe TRBD1 (6 bases). Germline V gives CDR1 SQVTM, CDR2 ANQGSEA. With 5 bases removed from V and 7 bases from J, the gap between germline ends came to 9 bases. CDR3 size: 11 residues. The CDR3 region is CSVSRGNEQFF. The DNA of the CDR3 is TGCAGCGTTTCCAGGGGAAATGAGCAGTTCTTC.

The chain uses TRBV11-2 and TRBJ2-7, with a weak D call TRBD1 (6 bases). This CDR3 has 14 residues. With 6 bases removed from V and 2 bases from J, the gap between germline ends came to 14 bases. Germline loops: CDR1 SGHAT, CDR2 FQNNGV. The CDR3 DNA reads TGTGCCAGCAGTCAACAGGGCGGCACCTACGAGCAGTACTTC. Residues: CASSQQGGTYEQYF.

This rearrangement joins TRBV18 to TRBJ2-7; 10 bases are shared with TRBD1. Germline V gene data show CDR1 as KGHSH and CDR2 as LQKENI. The CDR3 loop spans 15 amino acids. V was clipped by 3 bases and J by 4 bases; unmatched bases: 6. The chain's CDR3 is CASSPIGTGVYEQYF. The CDR3 nucleotides are TGTGCCAGCTCACCTATCGGGACAGGGGTTTACGAGCAGTACTTC.

This chain joins TRBV29-1 and TRBJ2-1, with a tentative D call TRBD2 (6 bases). The CDR3 length is 14 residues. The germline CDR1 and CDR2 sequences are SQVTM and ANQGSEA. Trimming cost V 5 bases and J 5 bases, with 16 bases left between them. DNA for the CDR3: TGCAGCGTTCCGGGCGGGATGAAAAACAATGAGCAGTTCTTC. Protein: CSVPGGMKNNEQFF.

The chain recombines TRBV2 with TRBJ2-5, with 9 nucleotides matching TRBD2. Germline V gene data show CDR1 as SNHLY and CDR2 as FYNNEI. The CDR3 sequence is 13 residues long. With 4 bases clipped from V and 14 bases from J, the junction kept 11 bases outside the gene matches. DNA for the CDR3: TGTGCCAGCAGTGCGTCTAGCGGGACGGCGAGCTACTTC. Translated, it gives CASSASSGTASYF.

This chain connects TRBV28 to TRBJ1-1, with D unclear. Germline CDR1 is MDHEN and CDR2 is SYDVKM. V was cut by 3 bases and J by 1 base, with 12 bases left in between. CDR3 length equals 15 residues. This CDR3 is CASSLVRAGNTEAFF. The DNA of the CDR3 is TGTGCCAGCAGTTTGGTGAGGGCAGGGAACACTGAAGCTTTCTTT.

The chain links TRBV5-1 to TRBJ2-3, with TRBD2 matching 10 bases. Germline CDR1 reads SGHRS; CDR2 reads YFSETQ. Trimming took 4 bases from V and 3 from J; bases not matched to a gene: 8. CDR3 length: 16 residues. CDR3 nucleotides: TGCGCCAGCAGCCGATCTAGCGGGAGTGGAACAGATACGCAGTATTTT. Translating it yields CASSRSSGSGTDTQYF.

V and J are TRBV19 and TRBJ1-1; D remains unclear. The CDR3 consists of 12 residues. The V and J ends lost 9 bases and 4 bases respectively, with 12 bases between them. Germline loops: CDR1 LNHDA, CDR2 SQIVND (reference sequence). The chain's CDR3 is CASGVLGTEAFF. The CDR3 DNA sequence: TGTGCCAGCGGGGTCCTTGGCACTGAAGCTTTCTTT.

This chain links TRBV5-8 with TRBJ2-3; TRBD1 matches 8 bases. The junction had 8 bases not matched to a gene; V was cut back by 4 bases and J by 1 base. This CDR3 has 16 amino acids. Per the germline V gene, CDR1 is SGHTS and CDR2 is YDEGEE. For the CDR3, the DNA is TGTGCCAGCAGCCGGGCGACAGGGGTGGGCACAGATACGCAGTATTTT. It specifies CASSRATGVGTDTQYF.

This rearrangement joins TRBV10-2 to TRBJ1-6; TRBD1 matches at 7 bases. V shed 1 base, J shed 9 bases, and the junction held 12 bases outside the gene matches. Germline V lookup: CDR1 WSHSY, CDR2 SAAADI. The CDR3 totals 17 residues. CDR3 sequence (DNA): TGCGCCAGCAGTGAGTGGGGGTCGACAGGGTGGAGTTCACCCCTCCACTTT. It codes for CASSEWGSTGWSSPLHF.

The CDR3 DNA reads as TGTGCCATCAGGGGGGACATGGGGGACACTGAAGCTTTCTTT. Protein sequence: CAIRGDMGDTEAFF. This chain connects TRBV7-9 to TRBJ1-1; TRBD1 aligns across 7 bases. This CDR3 spans 14 amino acids. Germline CDR1 is SEHNR and CDR2 is FQNEAQ (reference sequence). V lost 10 bases, J lost 3 bases, and 11 bases stayed unmatched.

This rearrangement joins TRBV10-3 to TRBJ1-3, with D unclear. Germline loops: CDR1 ENHRY, CDR2 SYGVKD. Trimming shortened V by 1 base and J by 0 bases, and 13 bases separated the two germline ends. The CDR3 loop spans 17 amino acids. CDR3 loop: CAISELAVVSSGNTIYF. As DNA, the CDR3 is TGTGCCATCAGTGAGTTGGCAGTCGTCAGCTCTGGAAACACCATATATTTT.

The chain joins TRBV5-1 to TRBJ1-2; D is ambiguous. Trimming removed 4 bases from V and 1 base from J, with 8 bases in between. Germline V gives CDR1 SGHRS, CDR2 YFSETQ. The CDR3 loop spans 13 amino acids. The CDR3 protein is CASSLTDNYGYTF. The DNA for the CDR3 is TGCGCCAGCAGCCTAACAGATAACTATGGCTACACCTTC.

The J gene is TRBJ1-1, the V gene TRBV28; unclear D gene. Germline CDR1 reads MDHEN; CDR2 reads SYDVKM. V was clipped by 7 bases and J by 7 bases, with 10 bases between them. This CDR3 is built from 11 residues. The CDR3 nucleotides are TGTGCCAGCACCTCCTCGCGTGAAGCTTTCTTT. Amino acids: CASTSSREAFF.

The chain carries TRBV28 and TRBJ1-3; maybe TRBD1 (5 bases). V was pared by 5 bases and J by 0 bases, with 14 bases between. The CDR3 contains 16 residues. CDR1 is MDHEN and CDR2 is SYDVKM in the germline V gene. CDR3 in amino acids: CASSTPGRSSGNTIYF. The CDR3 nucleotides are TGTGCCAGCAGTACGCCAGGGCGCAGCTCTGGAAACACCATATATTTT.

This chain joins TRBV5-5 and TRBJ2-1, with D perhaps matching TRBD2 (6 bases). Looked up from germline, CDR1 is SGHKS and CDR2 is YYEKEE (reference sequence). The CDR3 length is 14 residues. V dropped 4 bases and J dropped 5 bases, with 13 bases sitting between them. In DNA form, the CDR3 reads TGTGCCAGCAGCCTCACGGGACTCAACAATGAGCAGTTCTTC. Translating gives CASSLTGLNNEQFF.

In this sample, this clone turned up a few times. The chain is built from TRBV7-2 and TRBJ1-2, with D uncertain. Trimming cost V 8 bases and J 13 bases, with 20 bases left between them. The CDR3 totals 12 residues. CDR1 is SGHTA and CDR2 is FQGNSA in the germline V gene. The CDR3 DNA reads as TGTGCCAGCGTCAGTCAGGCCCGGGGAGGCACCTTC. Protein: CASVSQARGGTF.

The CDR3 protein is CASSAGTVGGTDTQYF. As DNA, the CDR3 is TGCGCCAGCAGCGCTGGGACAGTTGGTGGCACAGATACGCAGTATTTT. The chain recombines TRBV5-1 with TRBJ2-3, with TRBD1 matching 7 bases. Losses at the gene ends were 4 bases for V and 1 base for J; bases not matched to a gene: 9. Germline V lookup: CDR1 SGHRS, CDR2 YFSETQ. The CDR3 sequence is 16 residues long.